The T cell receptor beta chain described here comes from a study of T-cell memory formation after mild COVID-19 (dated by TCRdb to the early 2020s). Concerning the study at large: TCR sequence clusters from the two donors were largely donor specific. T-cell clones expanding and contracting after mild COVID-19 in a couple of donors were tracked by longitudinal TCRalpha and TCRbeta repertoire sequencing. The cohort was made up of two young adult volunteers, one female and one male, who were previously healthy.

The germline V gene sets CDR1 to SQVTM and CDR2 to ANQGSEA. The CDR3 has 13 amino acids, counting the end cysteine and phenylalanine. Only the CDR3 part of the read is kept: 39 bases, read in frame from the first base. V is cut back by 5 bases and J by 5 bases, with 7 bases in the junction unmatched. Sequencing used an Illumina NovaSeq 6000. cDNA libraries for TCRalpha and TCRbeta were prepared by 5'RACE using constant-segment primers, with sample barcodes and unique molecular identifiers added. RNA was extracted from every sample with Trizol reagent. The libraries were amplified in two PCR steps, and the second step added a second sample barcode and Illumina TruSeq adapters. Libraries were sequenced on an Illumina NovaSeq with 2 x 150 bp paired-end reads. The paper's data handling went like this. With migec v1.2.7, reads were demultiplexed and then collapsed into UMI-guided consensus sequences. Using mixcr v2.1.11, UMI consensuses were aligned to TRA and TRB V and J templates and then assembled into clonotypes. A clonotype was counted as expanded or contracted only if both edgeR and NoisET called the change significant, with noise models trained on biological replicates. For edgeR calls, the cutoffs were a false discovery rate-adjusted p below 0.01 and a log2 fold-change threshold of 1. As an exploratory analysis of dynamics, max-normalized trajectories of the 1000 most abundant clonotypes were examined by PCA with hierarchical clustering. Separately sequenced CD4+ and CD8+ repertoires were used to assign the CD4 or CD8 phenotype of responding clones. TCRdb ran its own pipeline on the public reads, namely fastp trimming at Q25 and MiXCR clone calling, and kept in-frame beta chains. Each CDR3 protein gets just one entry, which takes the most common genes and DNA from the rows behind it. The V and J calls follow TCRdb's processing rather than the paper's. The sample records approximately 410,000 distinct CDR3 sequences, less than 25% of which are singletons. The top ten clones comprise roughly 13% of the sample.

PBMCs were isolated by Ficoll-Paque density gradient centrifugation. Comment on this clonotype: Its antigen remains undetermined. Within one base of it there is no much larger clone, and no base qualities were kept.

Overall results and qualifications from the work: The study covered only a couple of mild cases, and larger cohorts including severe cases with pre-infection samples were considered necessary. From day 15 to 85, contracting clones showed balanced CD4/CD8 phenotypes, whereas a second wave of clones that expanded from day 15 to 37 leaned towards CD4+. SARS-CoV-2 specificity was not confirmed for the second-wave clones peaking on day 37. Some responding clones were found in pre-infection memory, which suggests that pre-existing cross-reactive memory T cells took part in the SARS-CoV-2 response. Contracting CD4+ clones appeared mostly in the CM and EM memory subsets, whereas CD8+ clones were enriched in EMRA.

Sequenced material: PBMCs or a T cell subset sorted from them (not recorded which). The source of this sequence is an adult woman who had mild COVID-19 (a few samples of this study predate the infection). The sample titles of this study are shuffled in the database, so cell type and time point are left out; the donor was told from shared clones. The chain is encoded by TRBV29-1 joined to TRBJ2-5, and 8 junction bases match TRBD2. The CDR3 in this case is CSVLGGRLETQYF. The DNA reads TGCAGCGTTCTGGGCGGGAGGTTGGAGACCCAGTACTTC.